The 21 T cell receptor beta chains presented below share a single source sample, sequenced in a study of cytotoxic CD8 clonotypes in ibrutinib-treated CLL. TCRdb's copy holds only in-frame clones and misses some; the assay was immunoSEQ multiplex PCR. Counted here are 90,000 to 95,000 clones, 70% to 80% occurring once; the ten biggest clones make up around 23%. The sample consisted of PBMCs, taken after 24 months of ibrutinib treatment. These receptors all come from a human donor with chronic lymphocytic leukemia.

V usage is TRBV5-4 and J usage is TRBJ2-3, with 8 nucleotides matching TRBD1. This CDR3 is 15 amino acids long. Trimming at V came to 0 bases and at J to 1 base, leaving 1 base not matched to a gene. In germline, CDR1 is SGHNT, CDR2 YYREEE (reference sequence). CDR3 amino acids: CASSLGDRRTDTQYF. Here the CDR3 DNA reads TGTGCCAGCAGCTTGGGGGACAGGCGCACAGATACGCAGTATTTT.

CDR3 sequence: CAWSYRDRNQPQHF. In DNA form, the CDR3 reads TGTGCCTGGAGTTACCGGGACAGAAATCAGCCCCAGCATTTT. The V call is TRBV30, the J call TRBJ1-5; 7 bases match TRBD1. The V gene end was trimmed by 2 bases and the J gene end by 4 bases; junction bases not matched to a gene: 5. This CDR3 contains 14 residues. Germline CDR1 is GTSNPN and CDR2 is SVGIG (reference sequence).

The CDR3 coding sequence is TGTGCCAGCAGCTTTAATCCGGGGATGGGTGCTGGAAACACCATATATTTT. Its translation is CASSFNPGMGAGNTIYF. The chain has TRBV7-9 and TRBJ1-3, with D hard to call. In germline, CDR1 is SEHNR, CDR2 FQNEAQ (reference sequence). Between the trimmed V and J ends, which lost 3 bases and 2 bases, there was a span of 17 bases. CDR3 length equals 17 residues.

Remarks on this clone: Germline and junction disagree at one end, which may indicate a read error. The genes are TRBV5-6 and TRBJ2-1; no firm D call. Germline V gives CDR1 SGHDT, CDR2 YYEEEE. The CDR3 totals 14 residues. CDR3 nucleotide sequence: TGTGCCAGCAGCTTGCCTATAGGCCTCAATGCGCAGTTCTTC. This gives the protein CASSLPIGLNAQFF.

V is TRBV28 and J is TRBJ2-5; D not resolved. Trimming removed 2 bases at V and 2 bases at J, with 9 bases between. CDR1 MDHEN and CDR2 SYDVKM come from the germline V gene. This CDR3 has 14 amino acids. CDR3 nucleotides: TGTGCCAGCAGTTTACAAGATTCGCAAGAGACCCAGTACTTC. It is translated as CASSLQDSQETQYF. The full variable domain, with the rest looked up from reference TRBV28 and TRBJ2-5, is DVKVTQSSRYLVKRTGEKVFLECVQDMDHENMFWYRQDPGLGLRLIYFSYDVKMKEKGDIPEGYSVSREKKERFSLILESASTNQTSMYLCASSLQDSQETQYFGPGTRLLVL.

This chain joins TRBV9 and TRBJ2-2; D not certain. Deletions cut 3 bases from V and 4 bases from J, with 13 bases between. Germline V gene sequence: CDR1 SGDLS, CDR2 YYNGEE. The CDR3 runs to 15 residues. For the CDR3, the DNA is TGTGCCAGCAGCGACTCGCTCTGGGGCACCGGGGAGCTGTTTTTT. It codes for CASSDSLWGTGELFF.

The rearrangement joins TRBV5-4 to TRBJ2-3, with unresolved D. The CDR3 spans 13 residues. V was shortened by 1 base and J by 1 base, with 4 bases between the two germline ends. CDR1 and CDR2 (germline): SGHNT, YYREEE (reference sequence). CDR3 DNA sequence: TGTGCCAGCAGCTTGTATGGCACAGATACGCAGTATTTT. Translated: CASSLYGTDTQYF.

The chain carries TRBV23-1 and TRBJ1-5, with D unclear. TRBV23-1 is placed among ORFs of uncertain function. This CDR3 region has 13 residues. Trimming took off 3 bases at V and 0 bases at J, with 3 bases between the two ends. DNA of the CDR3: TGCGCCAGCAGTCACTATAGCAATCAGCCCCAGCATTTT. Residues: CASSHYSNQPQHF.

The CDR3 DNA reads as TGTGCCAGCAGTTTACGGTGGAACACTGAAGCTTTCTTT. Amino acids: CASSLRWNTEAFF. The V call is TRBV28, the J call TRBJ1-1; no definite D call. This CDR3 comprises 13 residues. Germline V CDR1 and CDR2: MDHEN, SYDVKM. The ends were cut back, 2 bases at V and 1 base at J, with 5 bases in the middle.

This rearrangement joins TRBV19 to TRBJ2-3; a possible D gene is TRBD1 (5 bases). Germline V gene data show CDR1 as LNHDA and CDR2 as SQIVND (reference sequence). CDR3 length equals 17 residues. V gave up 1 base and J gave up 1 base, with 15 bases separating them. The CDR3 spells CASSIVPGSLGTDTQYF. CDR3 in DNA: TGTGCCAGTAGTATAGTACCAGGGTCGCTCGGCACAGATACGCAGTATTTT.

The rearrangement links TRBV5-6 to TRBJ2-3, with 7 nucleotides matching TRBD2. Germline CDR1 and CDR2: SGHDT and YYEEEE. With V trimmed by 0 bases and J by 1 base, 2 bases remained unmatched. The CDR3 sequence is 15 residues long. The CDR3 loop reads CASSLAGGGTDTQYF. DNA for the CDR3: TGTGCCAGCAGCTTGGCGGGAGGTGGCACAGATACGCAGTATTTT.

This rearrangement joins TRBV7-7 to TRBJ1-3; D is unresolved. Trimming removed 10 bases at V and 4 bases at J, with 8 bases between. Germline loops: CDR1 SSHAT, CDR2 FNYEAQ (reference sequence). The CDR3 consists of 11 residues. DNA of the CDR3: TGTGCCACCTTGACAGGAAACACCATATATTTT. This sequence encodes CATLTGNTIYF. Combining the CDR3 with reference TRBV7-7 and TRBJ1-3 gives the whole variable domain GAGVSQSPRYKVTKRGQDVTLRCDPISSHATLYWYQQALGQGPEFLTYFNYEAQPDKSGLPSDRFSAERPEGSISTLTIQRTEQRDSAMYRCATLTGNTIYFGEGSWLTVV.

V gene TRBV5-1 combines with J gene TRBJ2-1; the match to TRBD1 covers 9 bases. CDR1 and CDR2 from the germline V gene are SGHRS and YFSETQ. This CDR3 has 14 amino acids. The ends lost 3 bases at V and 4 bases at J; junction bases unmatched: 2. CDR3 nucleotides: TGCGCCAGCAGCTCGGACAGGGGTTACAATGAGCAGTTCTTC. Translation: CASSSDRGYNEQFF.

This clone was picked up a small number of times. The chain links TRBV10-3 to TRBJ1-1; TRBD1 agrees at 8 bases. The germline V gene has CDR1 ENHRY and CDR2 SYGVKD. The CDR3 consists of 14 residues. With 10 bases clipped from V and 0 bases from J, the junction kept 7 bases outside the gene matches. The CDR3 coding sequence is TGTGCCAGAGAACCGGGACAGGTGAACACTGAAGCTTTCTTT. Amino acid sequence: CAREPGQVNTEAFF.

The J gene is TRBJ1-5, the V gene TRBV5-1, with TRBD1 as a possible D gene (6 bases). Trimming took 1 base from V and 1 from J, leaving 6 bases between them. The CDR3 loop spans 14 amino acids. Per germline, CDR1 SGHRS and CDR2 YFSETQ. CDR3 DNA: TGCGCCAGCAGCTTGACAGGGAGCAATCAGCCCCAGCATTTT. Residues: CASSLTGSNQPQHF.

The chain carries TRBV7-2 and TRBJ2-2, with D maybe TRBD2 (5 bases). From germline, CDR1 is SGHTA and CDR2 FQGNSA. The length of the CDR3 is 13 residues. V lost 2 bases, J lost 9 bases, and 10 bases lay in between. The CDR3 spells CASSLNKRRELFF. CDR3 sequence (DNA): TGTGCCAGCAGCTTAAATAAGCGGCGGGAGCTGTTTTTT.

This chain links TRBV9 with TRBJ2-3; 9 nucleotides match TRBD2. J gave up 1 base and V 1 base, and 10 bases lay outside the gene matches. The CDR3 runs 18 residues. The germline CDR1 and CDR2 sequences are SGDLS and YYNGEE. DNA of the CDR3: TGTGCCAGCAGCGTATTTAGCGTGGTAGCGGGGGGCACAGATACGCAGTATTTT. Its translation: CASSVFSVVAGGTDTQYF.

CDR3 sequence reads: CAWSVTGVYTIYF. CDR3 DNA: TGTGCCTGGAGTGTAACCGGGGTATACACCATATATTTT. The rearrangement joins TRBV30 to TRBJ1-3; D is undetermined. This CDR3 spans 13 amino acids. Germline values: CDR1 GTSNPN, CDR2 SVGIG (reference sequence). Trimming pared 0 bases from V and 8 bases from J, leaving 11 bases between.

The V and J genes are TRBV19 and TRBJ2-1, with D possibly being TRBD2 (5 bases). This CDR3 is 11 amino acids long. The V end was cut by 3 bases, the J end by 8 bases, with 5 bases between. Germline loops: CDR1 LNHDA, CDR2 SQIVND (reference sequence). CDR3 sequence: CASSMRDEQFF. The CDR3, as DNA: TGTGCCAGTAGTATGCGGGATGAGCAGTTCTTC. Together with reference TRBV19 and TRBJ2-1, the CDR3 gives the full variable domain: DGGITQSPKYLFRKEGQNVTLSCEQNLNHDAMYWYRQDPGQGLRLIYYSQIVNDFQKGDIAEGYSVSREKKESFPLTVTSAQKNPTAFYLCASSMRDEQFFGPGTRLTVL.

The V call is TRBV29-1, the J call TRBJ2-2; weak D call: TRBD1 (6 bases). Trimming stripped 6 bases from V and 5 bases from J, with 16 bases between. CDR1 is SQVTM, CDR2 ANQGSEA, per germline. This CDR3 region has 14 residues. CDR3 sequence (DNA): TGCAGCGTCCAACAACAGGGTAATACCGGGGAGCTGTTTTTT. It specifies CSVQQQGNTGELFF.

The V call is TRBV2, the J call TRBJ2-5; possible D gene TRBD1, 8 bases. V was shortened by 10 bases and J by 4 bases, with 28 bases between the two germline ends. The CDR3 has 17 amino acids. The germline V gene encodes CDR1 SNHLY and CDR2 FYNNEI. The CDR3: CATGMDREAGAGETQYF. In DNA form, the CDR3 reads TGTGCCACCGGGATGGACAGGGAGGCGGGAGCGGGAGAGACCCAGTACTTC.